This T cell receptor beta chain is drawn from a study of siplizumab effects on memory and regulatory T cells. Study-wide findings and caveats: Naive T cells appeared more diverse than memory cells and seemed to be major alloresponse contributors.

Each sample had roughly 10^5 TCR templates assayed. The data were produced by immunoSEQ multiplex PCR, yet TCRdb's version contains in-frame clones alone and is incomplete. Counted here are about 50,000 clones, 93% occurring once; the ten biggest clones make up 17%. A word on this clone: Its specificity is not known. Other DNA variants within this sample encode the same CDR3.

Germline lookup yields CDR1 MNHEY and CDR2 SMNVEV (reference sequence). The CDR3 is 14 residues long. V gave up 5 bases and J gave up 6 bases; unmatched junction bases: 8. The sample consisted of CD8+ T cells sorted from blood. This TCR derives from a human donor in good health. The chain couples TRBV27 to TRBJ2-7, with 9 bases matching TRBD1. The DNA for the CDR3 is TGTGCCAGCAGTGACTCGGGACAGGGCATCGAGCAGTACTTC. The encoded protein is CASSDSGQGIEQYF.